What follows are 17 T cell receptor beta chains derived from one specimen sequenced in a study of blood T cell repertoires in COVID-19. Libraries were prepared by immunoSEQ multiplex PCR; TCRdb keeps only in-frame clonotypes and omits some of them. The sample lists about 360,000 clones, 88% occurring once. Sequencing was done on a sample of PBMCs or T cells enriched from blood (not recorded which). Source of these receptors: a woman aged 40 to 50 with acute COVID-19.

Points on this clone: This sample also contains other DNA sequences that code for the same CDR3. The chain recombines TRBV30 with TRBJ1-2; D may be TRBD1 (6 bases). The CDR3 runs 13 residues. V shed 1 base and J shed 1 base, with 7 bases lying between them. Germline loops: CDR1 GTSNPN, CDR2 SVGIG (reference sequence). The CDR3 loop is CAWSEQGNYGYTF. CDR3 nucleotides: TGTGCCTGGAGTGAACAGGGTAACTATGGCTACACCTTC.

This chain joins TRBV24-1 and TRBJ2-3; weak D call: TRBD1 (7 bases). Trimming stripped 4 bases from V and 4 bases from J, with 14 bases between. CDR1 KGHDR and CDR2 SFDVKD come from the germline V gene. The CDR3 is 15 amino acids. The CDR3 DNA follows: TGTGCCACCAGTGAAAATGGCAGGGGGGCAGATACGCAGTATTTT. Protein product: CATSENGRGADTQYF.

The rearrangement uses TRBV19 and TRBJ1-4; 9 bases line up with TRBD1. The V gene end was trimmed by 5 bases and the J gene end by 0 bases; junction bases not matched to a gene: 4. Germline V lookup: CDR1 LNHDA, CDR2 SQIVND (reference sequence). CDR3 size: 16 residues. The CDR3 spells CASSGTGYATNEKLFF. The CDR3 bases are TGTGCCAGTAGTGGGACAGGGTATGCAACTAATGAAAAACTGTTTTTT.

The chain links TRBV6-6 to TRBJ2-1; 8 bases fit TRBD1. V lost 5 bases to trimming and J lost 3 bases; unmatched junction nucleotides: 12. The CDR3 has 17 residues. Per germline, CDR1 MNHNY and CDR2 SVGAGI (reference sequence). The chain's CDR3 is CASSPSTGDVRYNEQFF. DNA for the CDR3: TGTGCCAGCAGTCCATCGACAGGGGACGTCCGCTACAATGAGCAGTTCTTC.

The chain couples TRBV13 to TRBJ1-3, with 9 bases aligning to TRBD1. V was clipped by 5 bases and J by 2 bases; unmatched bases: 4. CDR1 is PRHDT and CDR2 is FYEKMQ in the germline V gene (reference sequence). The CDR3 contains 15 residues. Here the CDR3 DNA reads TGTGCCAGCAGCCCCCGACAGGGGGCTGGAAACACCATATATTTT. It encodes CASSPRQGAGNTIYF. Drawing the rest from reference TRBV13 and TRBJ1-3, the complete variable domain is AAGVIQSPRHLIKEKRETATLKCYPIPRHDTVYWYQQGPGQDPQFLISFYEKMQSDKGSIPDRFSAQQFSDYHSELNMSSLELGDSALYFCASSPRQGAGNTIYFGEGSWLTVV.

V usage is TRBV25-1 and J usage is TRBJ1-3; the D gene is possibly TRBD1 (6 bases). V dropped 4 bases and J dropped 1 base, with 14 bases sitting between them. CDR3 length: 16 residues. Germline CDR1 is MGHDK and CDR2 is SYGVNS. CDR3 protein: CASSGPEQGSGNTIYF. CDR3 DNA sequence: TGTGCCAGCAGTGGGCCGGAACAGGGATCTGGAAACACCATATATTTT.

The rearrangement uses TRBV5-8 and TRBJ2-7; 7 bases fit TRBD1. V was pared by 2 bases and J by 4 bases, with 15 bases of the junction left unmatched. CDR3 length: 17 residues. The germline CDR1 and CDR2 sequences are SGHTS and YDEGEE. The CDR3 protein is CASSFYFYRGSEYEQYF. CDR3 in DNA: TGTGCCAGCAGCTTCTATTTTTACAGGGGAAGTGAGTACGAGCAGTACTTC. The variable domain in full, with the rest retrieved from reference TRBV5-8 and TRBJ2-7, is EAGVTQSPTHLIKTRGQQATLRCSPISGHTSVYWYQQALGLGLQFLLWYDEGEERNRGNFPPRFSGRQFPNYSSELNVNALELEDSALYLCASSFYFYRGSEYEQYFGPGTRLTVT.

The rearrangement links TRBV7-2 to TRBJ1-1; TRBD1 might be the D (6 bases). The germline V gene encodes CDR1 SGHTA and CDR2 FQGNSA. This CDR3 spans 16 amino acids. V lost 5 bases and J 6 bases, leaving 22 bases between the germline ends. The CDR3 region is CASSPRGTQDRPEAFF. The CDR3 coding sequence is TGTGCCAGCAGCCCCAGAGGCACCCAGGACAGACCTGAAGCTTTCTTT.

A word on this clone: Other DNA sequences in the sample encode the same CDR3. The genes are TRBV10-3 and TRBJ1-2, with a tentative D call TRBD1 (5 bases). Deletions cut 0 bases from V and 2 bases from J, with 7 bases between. Germline CDR1 reads ENHRY; CDR2 reads SYGVKD. This CDR3 has 14 amino acids. In nucleotides, the CDR3 is TGTGCCATCAGTGAGTCTGGGGGGAACTATGGCTACACCTTC. It encodes CAISESGGNYGYTF.

This chain links TRBV3-1 (or the pseudogene TRBV3-2) with TRBJ1-2, with a weak D call TRBD1 (5 bases). From germline, CDR1 is LGHDT and CDR2 YNNKEL (reference sequence). This CDR3 region has 14 residues. Trimming took off 1 base at V and 7 bases at J, with 13 bases between the two ends. The CDR3 nucleotides are TGTGCCAGCAGCCAAGCGAATACAGGCGTTGGCTACACCTTC. It is translated as CASSQANTGVGYTF.

V and J are TRBV19 and TRBJ1-2; the D gene is possibly TRBD1 (5 bases). The CDR3 contains 14 residues. In germline, CDR1 is LNHDA, CDR2 SQIVND (reference sequence). Between the trimmed V and J ends, which lost 1 base and 4 bases, there was a span of 10 bases. The CDR3 nucleotides read TGTGCCAGTAGTATAGTGGAGGGGACCTATGGCTACACCTTC. The encoded protein is CASSIVEGTYGYTF.

The gene calls are TRBV12-5 and TRBJ2-5, with 7 bases matching TRBD2. Trimming cost V 5 bases and J 1 base; bases outside gene matches: 7. The CDR3 spans 15 residues. The germline CDR1 and CDR2 sequences are LGHNT and FRNRAP. In nucleotides, the CDR3 is TGTGCTAGTGGTCGCTGGCGGGGGACCCAAGAGACCCAGTACTTC. Protein product: CASGRWRGTQETQYF.

The chain carries TRBV4-1 and TRBJ1-4, with unresolved D. The CDR3 has 14 amino acids. Germline V CDR1 and CDR2: MGHRA, YSYEKL. V lost 4 bases to trimming and J lost 5 bases, with 11 bases between them. This CDR3 reads CASSPLGRNEKLFF. The CDR3 DNA follows: TGCGCCAGCAGCCCCCTAGGGAGGAATGAAAAACTGTTTTTT.

V gene TRBV7-9 combines with J gene TRBJ1-2; D is ambiguous. CDR3 length equals 14 residues. Per germline, CDR1 SEHNR and CDR2 FQNEAQ (reference sequence). V lost 1 base to trimming and J lost 3 bases, with 9 bases between them. CDR3 amino acids: CASSLGAAYYGYTF. The CDR3 nucleotides read TGTGCCAGCAGCTTAGGGGCAGCCTACTATGGCTACACCTTC.

The chain has TRBV2 and TRBJ1-1, with D maybe TRBD1 (5 bases). The CDR3 sequence is 14 residues long. CDR1 and CDR2 from the germline V gene are SNHLY and FYNNEI. Trimming removed 5 bases at V and 5 bases at J, with 15 bases between. In nucleotides, the CDR3 is TGTGCCAGCAGTTCATCAGGGTTGTGGACTGAAGCTTTCTTT. Protein product: CASSSSGLWTEAFF.

This chain links TRBV25-1 with TRBJ2-1; 8 bases are shared with TRBD1. CDR1 is MGHDK and CDR2 is SYGVNS in the germline V gene. The ends lost 0 bases at V and 5 bases at J; junction bases unmatched: 12. This CDR3 is 18 amino acids long. The CDR3, as DNA: TGTGCCAGCAGTGAATATAGGACAGGGTTTGTTATTCACAATGAGCAGTTCTTC. Protein: CASSEYRTGFVIHNEQFF.

The chain employs TRBV6-5 and TRBJ2-5, with a tentative D call TRBD1 (5 bases). Trimming took off 0 bases at V and 12 bases at J, with 8 bases between the two ends. This CDR3 is 11 amino acids long. Per germline, CDR1 MNHEY and CDR2 SVGAGI. This CDR3 is CASSYSGREYF. In DNA form, the CDR3 reads TGTGCCAGCAGTTACTCGGGCAGGGAGTACTTC.